This T cell receptor beta chain was identified during a study of beta chain features in type 1 diabetes. This clone was found a few times. Its target is unknown. Expressed TCRB transcripts were sequenced because the entire RNA isolate underwent reverse transcription. Only in-frame clones appear in the TCRdb table, and some are missing; sequencing was by immunoSEQ multiplex PCR. The table records hundreds of thousands of clones, 10% to 15% of them present only once. This CDR3 region has 16 residues. Germline lookup yields CDR1 LNHDA and CDR2 SQIVND (reference sequence). After removal of 4 bases from V and 3 bases from J, the junction contained 3 bases not matched to a gene. A sort by CD45RO/CCR7/CD25/CD127/CD95/CD27 yielded CD4+ naive, central memory, regulatory and stem cell-like memory cells. Study-level findings and limits: A cDNA-based sequencing approach could over-represent cells with high TCR expression. Type 1 diabetes patients had moderately but significantly shorter TCRB CDR3s in all four CD4+ subsets.

Sample: naive CD4+ T cells from blood. The TCR comes from a man younger than 30 in good health. This chain uses TRBV19 with TRBJ2-1; TRBD2 matches at 13 bases. The CDR3 reads CASSTRTSGGYNEQFF. The DNA of the CDR3 is TGTGCCAGTAGTACCCGGACTAGCGGGGGCTACAATGAGCAGTTCTTC.